This T cell receptor beta chain was recorded in a study of spatial heterogeneity in lung cancer. Study context: The average appearance count of each unique TCR and UMI combination in raw reads was more than ten. Points from the study as a whole: Relative to follow-up, resection was when ubiquitous expanded tumor TCRs appeared more in blood.

Time point of the sample: sample taken at primary tumor resection. TCRs were sequenced from unsorted whole RNA of tumor, nontumor lung or PBMC. Samples were donated by 72 untreated early-stage non-small cell lung cancer patients. Per the germline V gene, CDR1 is SGHVS and CDR2 is FQNEAQ. V was pared by 4 bases and J by 2 bases, with 9 bases of the junction left unmatched. The CDR3 is made up of 17 amino acids. Unique molecular identifiers tagged every individual TCR cDNA molecule. A single record per CDR3 protein comes from TCRdb applying MiXCR to the 5' RACE reads. Of about 53,000 distinct CDR3 sequences listed, less than 8.5% are singletons. This clonotype was recorded at least ten times. Its antigen is still unknown.

This TCR derives from a female donor with early-stage non-small cell lung cancer. V and J are TRBV7-8 and TRBJ2-3, with 10 bases that match TRBD2. The material sequenced was PBMCs, taken at surgery. DNA for the CDR3: TGTGCCAGCAGCTCCGCCCTGAGCGGGGGGGTCACAGATACGCAGTATTTT. Translating gives CASSSALSGGVTDTQYF.